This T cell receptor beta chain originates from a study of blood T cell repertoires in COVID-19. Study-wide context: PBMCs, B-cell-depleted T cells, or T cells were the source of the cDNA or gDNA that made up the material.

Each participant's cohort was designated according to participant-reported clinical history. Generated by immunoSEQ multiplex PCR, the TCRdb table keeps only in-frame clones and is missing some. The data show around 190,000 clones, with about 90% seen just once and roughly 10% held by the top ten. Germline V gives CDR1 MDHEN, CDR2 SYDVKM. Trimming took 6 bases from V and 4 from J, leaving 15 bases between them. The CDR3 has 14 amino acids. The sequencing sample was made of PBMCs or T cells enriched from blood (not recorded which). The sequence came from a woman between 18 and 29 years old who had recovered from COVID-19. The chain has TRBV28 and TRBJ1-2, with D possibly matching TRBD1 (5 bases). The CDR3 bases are TGTGCCAGCAGCCGAAGGGGCAGGAGCTATGGCTACACCTTC. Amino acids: CASSRRGRSYGYTF.